Given below is one T cell receptor beta chain in context. What this receptor recognizes is not known. Within one base of it there is no much larger clone, and no base qualities were kept. Whole blood was collected in K2EDTA tubes by collaborating institutions according to the institutions' own protocols. For TCRbeta analysis, collaborators shipped samples in one of three forms: frozen whole blood, isolated PBMCs, or DNA extracted from either of those sample types. The data derive from a study of blood T cell repertoires in COVID-19 (dated by TCRdb to 2018 to 2020). Broadly, across the study: Collaborator samples came from the United States, Italy and Spain and covered acute and convalescent phases of COVID-19. Deeply sampled blood TCRbeta repertoires from subjects exposed to, actively infected with, or recovered from COVID-19 were included in the dataset. Samples came from the ongoing ImmuneRACE study (first 160 participants) plus 1,254 subjects from 6 global collaborators. The repertoires were released in a freely available public database meant as a resource for research on the immune response to SARS-CoV-2. A de-identified subject ID, COVID-19 status, age in years and sex were almost always included in the sample metadata. The prospective study material was composed of cDNA or gDNA derived from T cells, B-cell-depleted T cells, or PBMCs. Where available, HLA class I and class II types were obtained from metadata supplied by the sample provider rather than from assay-based typing.

Results and caveats for the whole study, not just this receptor: The amount of clinical and demographic metadata varied by source and participant and was provided uncurated.

TCRbeta CDR3 regions were amplified from genomic DNA using the immunoSEQ Assay, a bias-controlled multiplex PCR. Per the source publication's procedure: Within the assay, amplification of reference gene primers was used to estimate how many nucleated cells each sample contained. Sequence reads were collapsed and filtered to measure the absolute abundance of every unique TCRbeta CDR3 rearrangement. For each sample, productive Simpson clonality was calculated as the square root of Simpson's diversity index over productive rearrangements. In TCRdb, the immuneACCESS table is reduced to in-frame sequences with V and J assigned. These tables do not hold every clone; where another copy was compared, an unresolved V gene accounts for under half, and the others remain unexplained. The V and J calls and clone size were taken over from that table, and D and trimming were inferred from the DNA. Counted in this sample were approximately 130,000 clones; roughly 79% of them appeared once. 10% to 14% of the sample goes to the ten largest clones.

Taken from cysteine to phenylalanine, the CDR3 has 17 residues. Of all the DNA, just the CDR3 is kept, 51 bases in frame from base 1. This sequence originates from a human donor in a cohort sampled during active COVID-19. The chain links TRBV21-1 with TRBJ2-7; TRBD2, as called in the table, went unchecked against the DNA. TRBV21-1 is flagged as a pseudogene. Sequenced input: peripheral blood. The CDR3 region: CASSPGGGGGASYEQYF. The nucleotides are TGTGCCAGCAGCCCTGGGGGGGGCGGGGGGGCTTCCTACGAGCAGTACTTC.